The 8 T cell receptor beta chains below come from one sample, sequenced in a study of cytomegalovirus exposure and HLA in healthy donors. The primer mix had 60 Vbeta and 13 Jbeta primers. Data came from immunoSEQ multiplex PCR; TCRdb stores just in-frame clones and leaves some out. This table holds around 200,000 clones, about 79% found once. Sequencing input: PBMCs. These receptors came from a girl aged 2 to 10 in good health and CMV-seropositive.

In DNA, the CDR3 is TGCGCCAGCAGCTTGGGCCCACTAAATTACGAGCAGTACTTC. Its protein is CASSLGPLNYEQYF. The chain combines TRBV5-1 with TRBJ2-7; the D is unclear. This CDR3 is built from 14 residues. The germline V gene has CDR1 SGHRS and CDR2 YFSETQ. V was cut by 0 bases and J by 4 bases, with 11 bases left in between.

This clone has a single count. The chain employs TRBV18 and TRBJ1-2; 9 bases line up with TRBD1. The V gene's germline CDR1 is KGHSH and CDR2 LQKENI. J gave up 4 bases and V 3 bases, and 9 bases lay outside the gene matches. The CDR3 runs to 16 residues. As DNA, the CDR3 is TGTGCCAGCTCACCCTATAAGTTGACAGGGGGCTATGGCTACACCTTC. It yields the protein CASSPYKLTGGYGYTF.

V is TRBV5-1 and J is TRBJ2-3; D is uncertain. The CDR3 runs to 14 residues. The germline V and J ends were trimmed by 4 bases and 0 bases, with 9 bases remaining between them. CDR1 and CDR2 (germline): SGHRS, YFSETQ. CDR3 sequence: CASSPVSSTDTQYF. CDR3 coding DNA: TGCGCCAGCAGCCCGGTCTCTAGCACAGATACGCAGTATTTT.

The chain couples TRBV19 to TRBJ1-5; unclear D gene. The CDR3 contains 17 residues. Trimming removed 3 bases at V and 0 bases at J, with 15 bases between. CDR1 and CDR2 from the germline V gene are LNHDA and SQIVND (reference sequence). Here the CDR3 reads CASSIPGRGASNQPQHF. DNA of the CDR3: TGTGCCAGTAGTATCCCCGGGAGAGGAGCTAGCAATCAGCCCCAGCATTTT.

This clone has just one count. The CDR3 is CASSAAGRNSPLHF. CDR3 sequence (DNA): TGTGCCAGCAGTGCGGCAGGTCGGAATTCACCCCTCCACTTT. The chain uses TRBV2 and TRBJ1-6, with D uncertain. Germline V gene data show CDR1 as SNHLY and CDR2 as FYNNEI. The CDR3 sequence is 14 residues long. Trimming took 4 bases from V and 7 from J, leaving 11 bases between them. Combining the CDR3 with reference TRBV2 and TRBJ1-6 gives the whole variable domain EPEVTQTPSHQVTQMGQEVILRCVPISNHLYFYWYRQILGQKVEFLVSFYNNEISEKSEIFDDQFSVERPDGSNFTLKIRSTKLEDSAMYFCASSAAGRNSPLHFGNGTRLTVT.

The chain couples TRBV7-3 to TRBJ2-3; D is uncertain. The germline V gene has CDR1 SGHTA and CDR2 FQGTGA. V lost 4 bases and J lost 4, with 9 bases in between. This CDR3 is built from 13 residues. CDR3 sequence reads: CASSSSGADTQYF. In nucleotides, the CDR3 is TGTGCCAGCAGCTCCTCCGGAGCAGATACGCAGTATTTT.

In this sample, this clone turned up a few times. V gene TRBV4-1 combines with J gene TRBJ2-3; 13 positions match TRBD2. The CDR3 is made up of 16 amino acids. The trim removed 6 bases at V and 1 base at J, leaving 4 bases unmatched. From germline, CDR1 is MGHRA and CDR2 YSYEKL. In nucleotides, the CDR3 is TGCGCCAGCAGTCGACTAGCGGGGGGACGCACAGATACGCAGTATTTT. Translating it yields CASSRLAGGRTDTQYF.

The CDR3 nucleotides read TGCGCCAGCAGCGGATACAGGGCCCTGGGTTCACCCCTCCACTTT. It specifies CASSGYRALGSPLHF. The J gene is TRBJ1-6, the V gene TRBV4-1, with TRBD1 as a possible D gene (6 bases). The CDR3 runs to 15 residues. Between the trimmed V and J ends, which lost 5 bases and 9 bases, there was a span of 17 bases. Germline-derived CDR1 and CDR2 are MGHRA and YSYEKL.